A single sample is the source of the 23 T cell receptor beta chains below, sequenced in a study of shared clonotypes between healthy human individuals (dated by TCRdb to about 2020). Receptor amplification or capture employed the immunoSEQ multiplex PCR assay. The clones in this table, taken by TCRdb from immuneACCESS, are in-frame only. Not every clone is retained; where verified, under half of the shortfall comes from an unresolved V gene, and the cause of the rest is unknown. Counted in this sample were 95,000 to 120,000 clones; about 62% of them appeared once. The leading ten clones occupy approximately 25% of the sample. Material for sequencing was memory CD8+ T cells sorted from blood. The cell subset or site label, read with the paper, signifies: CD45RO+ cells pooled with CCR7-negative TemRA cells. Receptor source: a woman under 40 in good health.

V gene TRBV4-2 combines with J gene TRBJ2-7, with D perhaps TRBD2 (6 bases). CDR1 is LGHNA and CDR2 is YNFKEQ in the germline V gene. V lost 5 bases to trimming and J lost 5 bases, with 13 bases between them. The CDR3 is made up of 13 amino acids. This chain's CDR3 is CASSFLAEDEQYF. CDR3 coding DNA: TGTGCCAGCAGCTTTTTAGCGGAGGACGAGCAGTACTTC.

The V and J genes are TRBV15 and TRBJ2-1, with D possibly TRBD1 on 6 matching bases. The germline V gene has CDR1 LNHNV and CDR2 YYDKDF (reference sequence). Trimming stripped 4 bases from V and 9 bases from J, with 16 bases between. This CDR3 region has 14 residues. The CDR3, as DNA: TGTGCCACCAGCATTCTCAGGGGTTGGGGTGAGCAGTTCTTC. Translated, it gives CATSILRGWGEQFF.

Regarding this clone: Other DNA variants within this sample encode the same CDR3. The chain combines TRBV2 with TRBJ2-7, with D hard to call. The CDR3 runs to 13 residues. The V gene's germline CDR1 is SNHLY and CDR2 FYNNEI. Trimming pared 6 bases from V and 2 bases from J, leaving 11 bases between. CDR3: CASRAPEPYEQYF. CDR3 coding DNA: TGTGCCAGCAGGGCCCCTGAACCCTACGAGCAGTACTTC. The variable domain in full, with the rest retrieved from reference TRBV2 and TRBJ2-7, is EPEVTQTPSHQVTQMGQEVILRCVPISNHLYFYWYRQILGQKVEFLVSFYNNEISEKSEIFDDQFSVERPDGSNFTLKIRSTKLEDSAMYFCASRAPEPYEQYFGPGTRLTVT.

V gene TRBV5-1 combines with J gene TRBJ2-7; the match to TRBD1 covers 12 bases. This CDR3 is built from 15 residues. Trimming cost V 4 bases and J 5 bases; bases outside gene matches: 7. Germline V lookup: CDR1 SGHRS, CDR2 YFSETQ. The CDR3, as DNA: TGCGCCAGCAGCCTGGGACAGGGGGCGCCGGACGAGCAGTACTTC. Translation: CASSLGQGAPDEQYF.

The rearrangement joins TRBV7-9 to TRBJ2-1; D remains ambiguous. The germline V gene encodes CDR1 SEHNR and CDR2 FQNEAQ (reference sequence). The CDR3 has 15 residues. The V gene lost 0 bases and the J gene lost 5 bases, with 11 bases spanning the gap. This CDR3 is CASSLAFGRDNEQFF. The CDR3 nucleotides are TGTGCCAGCAGCTTAGCGTTCGGCAGAGACAATGAGCAGTTCTTC.

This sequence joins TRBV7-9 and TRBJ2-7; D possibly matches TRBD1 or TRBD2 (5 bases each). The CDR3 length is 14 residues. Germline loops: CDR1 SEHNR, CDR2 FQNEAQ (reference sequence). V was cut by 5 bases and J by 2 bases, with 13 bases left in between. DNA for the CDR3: TGTGCCAGCAGCAACCGGGACCAGACCTACGAGCAGTACTTC. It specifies CASSNRDQTYEQYF.

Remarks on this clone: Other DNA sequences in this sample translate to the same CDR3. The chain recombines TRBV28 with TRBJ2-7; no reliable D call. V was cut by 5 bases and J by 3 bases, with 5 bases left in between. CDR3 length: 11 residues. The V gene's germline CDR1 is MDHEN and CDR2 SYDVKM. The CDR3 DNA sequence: TGTGCCAGCAGTCACAGCTACGAGCAGTACTTC. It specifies CASSHSYEQYF.

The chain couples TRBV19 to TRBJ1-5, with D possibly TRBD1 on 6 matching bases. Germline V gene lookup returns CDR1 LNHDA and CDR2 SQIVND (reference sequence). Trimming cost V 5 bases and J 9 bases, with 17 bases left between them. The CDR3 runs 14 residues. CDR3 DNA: TGTGCCAGTAGTCCATACAGGGACGGGTCGCCCCAGCATTTT. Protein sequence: CASSPYRDGSPQHF.

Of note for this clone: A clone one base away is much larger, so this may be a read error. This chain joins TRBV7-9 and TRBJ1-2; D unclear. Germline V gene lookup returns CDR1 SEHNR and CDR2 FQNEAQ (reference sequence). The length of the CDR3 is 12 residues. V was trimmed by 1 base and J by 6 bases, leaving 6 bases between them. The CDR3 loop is CASSLDPNGYTF. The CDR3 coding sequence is TGTGCCAGCAGCTTAGACCCGAATGGCTACACCTTC.

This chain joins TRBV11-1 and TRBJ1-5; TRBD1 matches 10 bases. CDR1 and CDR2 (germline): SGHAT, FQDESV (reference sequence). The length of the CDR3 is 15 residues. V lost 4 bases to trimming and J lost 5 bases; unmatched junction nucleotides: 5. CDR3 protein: CASSSTGGGDQPQHF. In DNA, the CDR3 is TGTGCCAGCAGCTCGACAGGGGGCGGCGATCAGCCCCAGCATTTT.

In DNA form, the CDR3 reads TGTGCCAGCAGCTCCTGTCCGACAGCCCTTTGCTACGAGCAGTACTTC. Translation gives CASSSCPTALCYEQYF. The chain has TRBV7-8 and TRBJ2-7; tentatively, D is TRBD1 (5 bases). Germline loops: CDR1 SGHVS, CDR2 FQNEAQ. CDR3 size: 16 residues. Trimming cost V 4 bases and J 3 bases, with 19 bases left between them.

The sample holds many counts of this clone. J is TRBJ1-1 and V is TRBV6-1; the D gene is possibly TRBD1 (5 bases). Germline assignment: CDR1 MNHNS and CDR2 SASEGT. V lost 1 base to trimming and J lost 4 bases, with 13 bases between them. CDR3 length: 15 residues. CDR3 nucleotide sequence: TGTGCCAGCAGTGAAGGGTTGAGGGGAAGCACTGAAGCTTTCTTT. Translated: CASSEGLRGSTEAFF.

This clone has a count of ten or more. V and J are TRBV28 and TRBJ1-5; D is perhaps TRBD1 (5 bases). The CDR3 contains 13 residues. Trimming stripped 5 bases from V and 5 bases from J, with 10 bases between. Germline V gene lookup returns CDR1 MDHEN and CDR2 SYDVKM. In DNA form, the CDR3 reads TGTGCCAGCAGTCCCCAGGGATATCAGCCCCAGCATTTT. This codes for CASSPQGYQPQHF.

The CDR3 nucleotides are TGTGCCAGCAGCCCGTCATCAGACGATAACTCCTACGAGCAGTACTTC. This translates into CASSPSSDDNSYEQYF. This chain connects TRBV4-2 to TRBJ2-7; unclear D gene. The CDR3 runs 16 residues. Trimming removed 4 bases at V and 0 bases at J, with 16 bases between. Germline lookup yields CDR1 LGHNA and CDR2 YNFKEQ.

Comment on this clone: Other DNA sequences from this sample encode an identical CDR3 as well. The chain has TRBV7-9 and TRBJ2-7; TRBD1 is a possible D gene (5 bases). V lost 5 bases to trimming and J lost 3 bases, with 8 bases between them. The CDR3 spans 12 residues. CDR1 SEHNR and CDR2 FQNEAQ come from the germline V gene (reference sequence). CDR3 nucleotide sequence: TGTGCCAGCAGCCAAGACAGCTACGAGCAGTACTTC. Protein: CASSQDSYEQYF.

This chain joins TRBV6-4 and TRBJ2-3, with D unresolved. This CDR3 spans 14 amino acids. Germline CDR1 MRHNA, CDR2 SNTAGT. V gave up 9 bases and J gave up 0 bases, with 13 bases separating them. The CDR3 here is CARIGIGSTDTQYF. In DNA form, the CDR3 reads TGTGCCAGAATTGGAATAGGAAGCACAGATACGCAGTATTTT.

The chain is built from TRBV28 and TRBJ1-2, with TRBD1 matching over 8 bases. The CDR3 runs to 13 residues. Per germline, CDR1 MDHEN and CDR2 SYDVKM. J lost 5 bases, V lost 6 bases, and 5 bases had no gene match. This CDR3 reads CASSQDREYGYTF. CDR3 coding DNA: TGTGCCAGCAGCCAGGACAGGGAGTATGGCTACACCTTC.

The CDR3 spells CATWTANTEAFF. For the CDR3, the DNA is TGTGCCACCTGGACGGCCAACACTGAAGCTTTCTTT. This chain uses TRBV27 with TRBJ1-1; D gene ambiguous. With 10 bases removed from V and 2 bases from J, the gap between germline ends came to 11 bases. CDR3 length: 12 amino acids. Germline-derived CDR1 and CDR2 are MNHEY and SMNVEV (reference sequence).

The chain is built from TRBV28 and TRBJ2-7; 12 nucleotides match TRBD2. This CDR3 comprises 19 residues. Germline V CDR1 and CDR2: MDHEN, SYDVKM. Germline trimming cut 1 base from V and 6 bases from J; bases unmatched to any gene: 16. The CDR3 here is CASSLLAGEPMTSGSEQYF. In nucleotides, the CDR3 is TGTGCCAGCAGTTTATTAGCCGGAGAACCGATGACTAGCGGGAGCGAGCAGTACTTC. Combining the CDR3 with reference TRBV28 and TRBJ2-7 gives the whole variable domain DVKVTQSSRYLVKRTGEKVFLECVQDMDHENMFWYRQDPGLGLRLIYFSYDVKMKEKGDIPEGYSVSREKKERFSLILESASTNQTSMYLCASSLLAGEPMTSGSEQYFGPGTRLTVT.

The CDR3 protein is CATKESGRAYEQYF. CDR3 in DNA: TGTGCCACCAAGGAAAGCGGGAGGGCCTACGAGCAGTACTTC. V and J are TRBV15 and TRBJ2-7, with TRBD2 matching 10 bases. V shed 7 bases and J 2 bases; nucleotides not matched to a gene: 5. The CDR3 contains 14 residues. Germline CDR1 reads LNHNV; CDR2 reads YYDKDF (reference sequence).

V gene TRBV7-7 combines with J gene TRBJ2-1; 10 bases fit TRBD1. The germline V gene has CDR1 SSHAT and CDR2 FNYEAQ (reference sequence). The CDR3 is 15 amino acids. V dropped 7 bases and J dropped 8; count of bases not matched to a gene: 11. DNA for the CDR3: TGTGCCAGCACCCCCGGGACAGGGGTGGCCGATGAGCAGTTCTTC. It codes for CASTPGTGVADEQFF.

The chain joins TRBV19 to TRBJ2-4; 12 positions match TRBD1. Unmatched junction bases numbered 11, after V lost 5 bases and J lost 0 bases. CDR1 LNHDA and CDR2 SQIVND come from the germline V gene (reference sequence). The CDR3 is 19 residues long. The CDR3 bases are TGTGCCAGTAGTCCCGGGACAGGGGGCTCCCCAATAGCCAAAAACATTCAGTACTTC. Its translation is CASSPGTGGSPIAKNIQYF.

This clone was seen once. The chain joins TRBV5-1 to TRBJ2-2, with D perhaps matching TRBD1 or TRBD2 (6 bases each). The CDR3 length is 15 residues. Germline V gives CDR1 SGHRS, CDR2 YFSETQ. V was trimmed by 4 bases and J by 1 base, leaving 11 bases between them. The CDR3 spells CASSAGHENTGELFF. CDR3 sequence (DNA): TGCGCCAGCAGCGCGGGACACGAGAACACCGGGGAGCTGTTTTTT.